One sample yielded the 19 T cell receptor beta chains listed below, sequenced in a study of T-cell reconstitution after alpha-beta-depleted transplantation in children. The TCRbeta library was prepared with unique molecular identifiers. One entry per CDR3 protein, called by TCRdb with MiXCR from the PCR reads. The repertoire consists of some 640,000 distinct CDR3 sequences, with around a sixth occurring once and the leading ten covering about 1.1%. This material consisted of PBMCs from the stem cell graft donor, taken from the stem cell graft. The receptor set was obtained from a human donor who donated a stem cell graft to a child with acute myeloid leukemia.

A few counts support this clonotype. The chain uses TRBV5-5 and TRBJ1-2; D unclear. CDR3 length equals 14 residues. Trimming took off 2 bases at V and 8 bases at J, with 16 bases between the two ends. Germline V CDR1 and CDR2: SGHKS, YYEKEE (reference sequence). This chain's CDR3 is CASSFLPARGGYTF. In DNA, the CDR3 is TGTGCCAGCAGCTTCCTCCCGGCCCGCGGGGGCTACACCTTC.

This clonotype was detected only a few times. The rearrangement uses TRBV5-1 and TRBJ2-3; 7 nucleotides align to TRBD2. This CDR3 region has 15 residues. V lost 1 base, J lost 2 bases, and 4 bases stayed unmatched. CDR1 is SGHRS and CDR2 is YFSETQ in the germline V gene. Written as DNA, the CDR3 is TGCGCCAGCAGCTTGCTAGCGGCCCTCACAGATACGCAGTATTTT. This encodes CASSLLAALTDTQYF.

This clonotype was observed at least ten times. The V call is TRBV29-1, the J call TRBJ2-2; TRBD1 is a possible D gene (6 bases). The CDR3 loop spans 14 amino acids. The V gene lost 2 bases and the J gene lost 6 bases, with 13 bases spanning the gap. CDR1 SQVTM and CDR2 ANQGSEA come from the germline V gene. The CDR3 spells CSVERPGAPGELFF. The CDR3 nucleotides are TGCAGCGTTGAACGTCCAGGGGCCCCCGGGGAGCTGTTTTTT.

This clonotype has only a few counts. The chain couples TRBV28 to TRBJ1-1, with D tentatively TRBD1 (5 bases). The CDR3 loop spans 14 amino acids. Germline V lookup: CDR1 MDHEN, CDR2 SYDVKM. The germline V and J ends were trimmed by 2 bases and 7 bases, with 14 bases remaining between them. CDR3 loop: CASSLGTTDVEAFF. CDR3 sequence (DNA): TGTGCCAGCAGTTTAGGGACTACGGATGTTGAAGCTTTCTTT.

The chain's CDR3 is CASNNRGTYNEQFF. In DNA, the CDR3 is TGTGCCAGCAACAACCGGGGTACCTACAATGAGCAGTTCTTC. J is TRBJ2-1 and V is TRBV16; the D gene is possibly TRBD2 (5 bases). This CDR3 is built from 14 residues. The V gene's germline CDR1 is KGHSY and CDR2 FQNENV. Trimming cost V 7 bases and J 2 bases, with 12 bases left between them.

Concerning this clonotype itself: This may arise from a read error, as a much more abundant clone is one base away. V is TRBV5-1 and J is TRBJ1-1; possible D gene TRBD1, 5 bases. Germline values: CDR1 SGHRS, CDR2 YFSETQ. This CDR3 has 14 amino acids. The CDR3 sequence is CASILTAMNTEAFF. The CDR3 DNA reads TGCGCCAGCATCTTGACAGCCATGAACACTGAAGCTTTCTTT.

The genes are TRBV19 and TRBJ2-5; D might be TRBD2 (5 bases). V dropped 7 bases and J dropped 4 bases, with 13 bases sitting between them. CDR1 is LNHDA, CDR2 SQIVND, per germline (reference sequence). This CDR3 has 13 residues. The CDR3 loop is CASTAGVSETQYF. CDR3 DNA: TGTGCCAGTACCGCCGGGGTCTCAGAGACCCAGTACTTC.

This clonotype was seen a handful of times. This chain joins TRBV4-3 and TRBJ2-3; D perhaps matches TRBD2 (5 bases). Trimming took 3 bases from V and 5 from J, leaving 18 bases between them. This CDR3 comprises 16 residues. CDR1 and CDR2 (germline): LGHNA, YSLEER. This chain's CDR3 is CASSQSLSFGVDTQYF. Written as DNA, the CDR3 is TGCGCCAGCAGCCAGTCCCTTAGTTTCGGGGTAGATACGCAGTATTTT.

This clonotype was seen a few times. The rearrangement links TRBV2 to TRBJ1-6; D remains ambiguous. V lost 1 base and J lost 15, with 10 bases in between. The CDR3 is 12 amino acids. Germline CDR1 is SNHLY and CDR2 is FYNNEI. The CDR3 DNA sequence: TGTGCCAGCAGTGAAGGAGGCCGGCTCCTCCACTTT. Translated: CASSEGGRLLHF.

The sample holds a few counts of this clonotype. The chain is built from TRBV7-9 and TRBJ2-7, with D possibly being TRBD1 or TRBD2 (5 bases each). Germline loops: CDR1 SEHNR, CDR2 FQNEAQ (reference sequence). Trimming removed 5 bases from V and 6 bases from J, with 20 bases in between. The CDR3 covers 15 residues. DNA of the CDR3: TGTGCCAGCAGCAATCCGGGGACGGCCTCGGGCGAGCAGTACTTC. Amino acids: CASSNPGTASGEQYF.

Many counts were recorded for this clonotype. V and J are TRBV15 and TRBJ2-5; D remains unclear. Germline assignment: CDR1 LNHNV and CDR2 YYDKDF (reference sequence). CDR3 length: 13 amino acids. Trimming shortened V by 0 bases and J by 7 bases, and 9 bases separated the two germline ends. The CDR3 coding sequence is TGTGCCACCAGCAGAGACTCATTGGGGACCCAGTACTTC. Translation: CATSRDSLGTQYF.

This chain links TRBV4-1 with TRBJ2-1, with D possibly TRBD1 on 5 matching bases. Trimming stripped 1 base from V and 0 bases from J, with 13 bases between. CDR3 length equals 17 residues. Germline V lookup: CDR1 MGHRA, CDR2 YSYEKL. CDR3 in DNA: TGCGCCAGCAGCCAAGGCATAGGGGTAAGCTCCTACAATGAGCAGTTCTTC. Residues: CASSQGIGVSSYNEQFF.

The rearrangement links TRBV6-5 to TRBJ2-7; 7 nucleotides agree with TRBD2. Germline assignment: CDR1 MNHEY and CDR2 SVGAGI. With V trimmed by 2 bases and J by 4 bases, 5 bases remained unmatched. This CDR3 has 14 amino acids. The CDR3 DNA reads as TGTGCCAGCAGTTACGGGGAGGGGAGATACGAGCAGTACTTC. Its protein product is CASSYGEGRYEQYF.

This clonotype has a handful of counts. The rearrangement joins TRBV6-1 to TRBJ2-7, with 7 positions matching TRBD2. V dropped 7 bases and J dropped 7; count of bases not matched to a gene: 10. The CDR3 runs 13 residues. CDR1 MNHNS and CDR2 SASEGT come from the germline V gene. CDR3 coding DNA: TGTGCCAGCAACACGGCGGGAGCTTGGGAGCAGTACTTC. As protein: CASNTAGAWEQYF.

This clonotype was observed at least ten times. The chain uses TRBV6-5 and TRBJ1-6; D is undetermined. CDR1 MNHEY and CDR2 SVGAGI come from the germline V gene. Trimming left V 0 bases short and J 8 bases short, with 11 bases between. CDR3 size: 15 residues. CDR3 coding DNA: TGTGCCAGCAGTTACTCGATCAGGTTTTATTCACCCCTCCACTTT. Translating it yields CASSYSIRFYSPLHF.

This clonotype was seen only a few times. V and J are TRBV12-3 or TRBV12-4 and TRBJ2-6; weak D call: TRBD1 (6 bases). Trimming took off 6 bases at V and 3 bases at J, with 18 bases between the two ends. The CDR3 loop spans 17 amino acids. The CDR3 protein is CASSTPLGQDGANVLTF. The CDR3 nucleotides are TGTGCCAGCAGCACCCCCCTGGGACAAGATGGGGCCAACGTCCTGACTTTC.

This clonotype occurred a few times. The chain employs TRBV6-2 or TRBV6-3 and TRBJ2-1, with D possibly being TRBD2 (5 bases). Germline V gives CDR1 MNHEY, CDR2 SVGEGT. The CDR3 contains 16 residues. Trimming pared 4 bases from V and 1 base from J, leaving 14 bases between. The CDR3 sequence is CASSSAGVPSYNEQFF. CDR3 sequence (DNA): TGTGCCAGCAGTTCCGCCGGGGTCCCTTCCTACAATGAGCAGTTCTTC.

The V and J genes are TRBV19 and TRBJ2-7; possible D gene TRBD2, 5 bases. Germline V lookup: CDR1 LNHDA, CDR2 SQIVND (reference sequence). This CDR3 comprises 11 residues. V dropped 8 bases and J dropped 5 bases, with 10 bases sitting between them. CDR3 amino acids: CASVGENEQYV. As DNA, the CDR3 is TGTGCCAGTGTCGGGGAAAACGAGCAGTACGTC.

The CDR3 sequence is CASSPSRQETQYF. The CDR3 coding sequence is TGTGCCAGCAGCCCCTCTCGACAAGAGACCCAGTACTTC. The gene calls are TRBV11-2 and TRBJ2-5; D is unresolved. The CDR3 runs 13 residues. Looked up from germline, CDR1 is SGHAT and CDR2 is FQNNGV. V shed 5 bases and J shed 2 bases, with 9 bases lying between them.